In this sample, the clone carrying this T cell receptor (beta chain) turned up many times. Its antigen is as yet unknown. TCRdb re-called the 5' RACE reads through MiXCR, storing one row per CDR3 protein. The table lists around 650,000 distinct CDR3 sequences, around 7.5% of them singletons. All donors were healthy Caucasians. Trimming removed 8 bases at V and 4 bases at J, with 23 bases between. This CDR3 has 15 residues. Germline lookup yields CDR1 SQVTM and CDR2 ANQGSEA. This specimen comes from a study of identical twins. Study-wide results and limits: Conclusions were based on cross-sectional statistical analysis, without following the same donors. In beta out-of-frame sequences, the excess sharing between twins was weaker.

The same data also contributed to another study, on yellow fever vaccine responses in identical twins. Turning to that study: Twins reportedly appeared to share part of their vaccine T cell response while keeping part individual.

The chain uses TRBV29-1 and TRBJ1-2; tentative D call: TRBD1 (5 bases). This TCR came from a woman between 18 and 29 years old in good health. The specimen sequenced was PBMCs. CDR3 bases: TGCAGCCCCCTCTTCCTGGGGCAGGGCGGCTATGGCTACACCTTC. Encoded protein: CSPLFLGQGGYGYTF.